Following are 27 T cell receptor beta chains from one sample sequenced in a study of cytomegalovirus exposure and HLA in healthy donors. 13 Jbeta primers and 60 Vbeta primers were used for the PCR. Repertoires were generated with immunoSEQ multiplex PCR, while TCRdb's copy carries only in-frame clones and drops some. The sample carries about 160,000 clones, roughly 84% recorded once. The sequencing sample was made of PBMCs. The receptors originated from a woman between 18 and 30 years old in good health and CMV-seronegative.

The CDR3: CASSMYRGLNQPQHF. The DNA of the CDR3 is TGTGCCAGTAGTATGTACAGGGGACTTAATCAGCCCCAGCATTTT. The rearrangement joins TRBV19 to TRBJ1-5, with 7 nucleotides matching TRBD1. The CDR3 is 15 amino acids. CDR1 LNHDA and CDR2 SQIVND come from the germline V gene (reference sequence). J was trimmed by 4 bases and V by 3 bases; bases with no gene match: 6. Full variable domain (missing parts from reference TRBV19 and TRBJ1-5): DGGITQSPKYLFRKEGQNVTLSCEQNLNHDAMYWYRQDPGQGLRLIYYSQIVNDFQKGDIAEGYSVSREKKESFPLTVTSAQKNPTAFYLCASSMYRGLNQPQHFGDGTRLSIL.

The chain uses TRBV30 and TRBJ2-1, with D possibly TRBD1 on 5 matching bases. The CDR3 loop spans 12 amino acids. V lost 3 bases and J lost 9, with 12 bases in between. The germline V gene encodes CDR1 GTSNPN and CDR2 SVGIG (reference sequence). The chain's CDR3 is CAWSETGAEQFF. The CDR3 nucleotides read TGTGCCTGGAGCGAGACTGGGGCTGAGCAGTTCTTC. Using reference TRBV30 and TRBJ2-1 for the parts outside the CDR3, the full variable domain is SQTIHQWPATLVQPVGSPLSLECTVEGTSNPNLYWYRQAAGRGLQLLFYSVGIGQISSEVPQNLSASRPQDRQFILSSKKLLLSDSGFYLCAWSETGAEQFFGPGTRLTVL.

The chain couples TRBV27 to TRBJ2-1; 9 bases match TRBD2. The CDR3 sequence is 14 residues long. J gave up 1 base and V 11 bases, and 6 bases lay outside the gene matches. Germline V CDR1 and CDR2: MNHEY, SMNVEV (reference sequence). The CDR3 spells CASTRGGSYNEQFF. The CDR3 DNA is TGTGCCTCTACGCGGGGGGGATCCTACAATGAGCAGTTCTTC.

In this sample, this clone turned up once. V gene TRBV2 combines with J gene TRBJ2-3; D unresolved. CDR3 length equals 15 residues. Germline V gene data show CDR1 as SNHLY and CDR2 as FYNNEI. The ends were cut back, 6 bases at V and 1 base at J, with 14 bases in the middle. The CDR3 loop is CASRRQPAGTDTQYF. CDR3 DNA: TGTGCCAGCAGGAGACAACCTGCTGGCACAGATACGCAGTATTTT.

The V call is TRBV18, the J call TRBJ1-5; TRBD1 matches at 8 bases. Trimming cost V 6 bases and J 4 bases; bases outside gene matches: 5. Germline lookup yields CDR1 KGHSH and CDR2 LQKENI. CDR3 length: 14 amino acids. The CDR3 nucleotides are TGTGCCAGCTCCCAGGGGGCAGGGAATCAGCCCCAGCATTTT. This gives the protein CASSQGAGNQPQHF.

The rearrangement joins TRBV2 to TRBJ2-3, with a tentative D call TRBD1 (6 bases). This CDR3 region has 14 residues. V lost 3 bases and J 3 bases, leaving 10 bases between the germline ends. CDR1 SNHLY and CDR2 FYNNEI come from the germline V gene. CDR3 DNA: TGTGCCAGCAGTGACCGACAGGTGACAGATACGCAGTATTTT. Amino acids: CASSDRQVTDTQYF.

The chain joins TRBV2 to TRBJ1-6, with D unclear. Germline CDR1 reads SNHLY; CDR2 reads FYNNEI. The CDR3 has 15 amino acids. V lost 2 bases and J 3 bases, leaving 8 bases between the germline ends. Written as DNA, the CDR3 is TGTGCCAGCAGTGAACGGGAACTCTATAATTCACCCCTCCACTTT. Amino acids: CASSERELYNSPLHF. Variable domain in full (rest from reference TRBV2 and TRBJ1-6): EPEVTQTPSHQVTQMGQEVILRCVPISNHLYFYWYRQILGQKVEFLVSFYNNEISEKSEIFDDQFSVERPDGSNFTLKIRSTKLEDSAMYFCASSERELYNSPLHFGNGTRLTVT.

The chain joins TRBV5-1 to TRBJ2-7; D possibly corresponds to TRBD1 (5 bases). Germline-derived CDR1 and CDR2 are SGHRS and YFSETQ. This CDR3 contains 14 residues. The V end was cut by 5 bases, the J end by 0 bases, with 12 bases between. The chain's CDR3 is CASRGQYPSYEQYF. The CDR3 DNA is TGCGCCAGCAGAGGACAATACCCCTCCTACGAGCAGTACTTC.

The J gene is TRBJ2-3, the V gene TRBV5-1, with 9 bases identical to TRBD1. Germline V gives CDR1 SGHRS, CDR2 YFSETQ. The CDR3 length is 15 residues. Losses at the gene ends were 0 bases for V and 4 bases for J; bases not matched to a gene: 3. CDR3 coding DNA: TGCGCCAGCAGCTTGGACAGGGGGCCCGCAGATACGCAGTATTTT. Amino acids: CASSLDRGPADTQYF.

This sequence joins TRBV30 and TRBJ1-4; 7 bases are shared with TRBD1. Germline trimming cut 4 bases from V and 4 bases from J; bases unmatched to any gene: 3. The CDR3 is 13 amino acids. Germline lookup yields CDR1 GTSNPN and CDR2 SVGIG (reference sequence). This CDR3 is CAWTQGFNEKLFF. CDR3 DNA sequence: TGTGCCTGGACACAGGGGTTTAATGAAAAACTGTTTTTT.

This chain uses TRBV11-2 with TRBJ2-7; 7 bases agree with TRBD2. The germline CDR1 and CDR2 sequences are SGHAT and FQNNGV. The CDR3 contains 16 residues. The J segment lost 0 bases and the V segment lost 4 bases, leaving 9 bases of the junction unmatched. The CDR3 here is CASSSSPGRGSYEQYF. Written as DNA, the CDR3 is TGTGCCAGCAGCTCCTCCCCGGGGAGGGGCTCCTACGAGCAGTACTTC. Variable domain in full (rest from reference TRBV11-2 and TRBJ2-7): EAGVAQSPRYKIIEKRQSVAFWCNPISGHATLYWYQQILGQGPKLLIQFQNNGVVDDSQLPKDRFSAERLKGVDSTLKIQPAKLEDSAVYLCASSSSPGRGSYEQYFGPGTRLTVT.

The chain combines TRBV7-3 with TRBJ2-1; 8 nucleotides agree with TRBD2. Germline trimming cut 1 base from V and 6 bases from J; bases unmatched to any gene: 5. CDR3 size: 15 residues. CDR1 and CDR2 from the germline V gene are SGHTA and FQGTGA. CDR3 DNA sequence: TGTGCCAGCAGCTTAATAGCGGGGCCCCGCAATGAGCAGTTCTTC. As protein: CASSLIAGPRNEQFF.

The V gene is TRBV30, the J gene TRBJ2-1, with TRBD2 matching 8 bases. V trimming: 7 bases; J trimming: 6 bases; junction bases outside the gene matches: 14. Germline CDR1 is GTSNPN and CDR2 is SVGIG (reference sequence). The CDR3 contains 15 residues. CDR3 sequence (DNA): TGTGCCTCAACTAGACCGGGGGGGCTAACCAATGAGCAGTTCTTC. This translates into CASTRPGGLTNEQFF.

This clone was observed a handful of times. This chain connects TRBV6-6 to TRBJ2-6; 7 nucleotides match TRBD1. The length of the CDR3 is 14 residues. With V trimmed by 5 bases and J by 10 bases, 8 bases remained unmatched. Germline V gives CDR1 MNHNY, CDR2 SVGAGI (reference sequence). DNA of the CDR3: TGTGCCAGCAGTACCGACAGGGTTACGAACGTCCTGACTTTC. Translation gives CASSTDRVTNVLTF.

The chain has TRBV7-9 and TRBJ1-5, with D unresolved. Per germline, CDR1 SEHNR and CDR2 FQNEAQ (reference sequence). Trimming left V 3 bases short and J 1 base short, with 7 bases between. This CDR3 has 14 amino acids. CDR3 residues: CASSLEGSNQPQHF. DNA for the CDR3: TGTGCCAGCAGCTTGGAGGGAAGCAATCAGCCCCAGCATTTT.

The chain joins TRBV25-1 to TRBJ2-1; 7 nucleotides align to TRBD2. V was clipped by 3 bases and J by 8 bases; unmatched bases: 7. Germline V gene data show CDR1 as MGHDK and CDR2 as SYGVNS. There are 14 residues in the CDR3. The CDR3 sequence: CASSDGGGLHEQFF. The CDR3 nucleotides read TGTGCCAGCAGTGATGGCGGGGGTCTTCATGAGCAGTTCTTC.

This clone was detected once. V and J are TRBV9 and TRBJ1-4, with D possibly being TRBD1 (6 bases). CDR1 and CDR2 (germline): SGDLS, YYNGEE. The CDR3 totals 14 residues. V was shortened by 3 bases and J by 6 bases, with 12 bases between the two germline ends. Here the CDR3 reads CASSAPTGDEKLFF. In DNA, the CDR3 is TGTGCCAGCAGCGCCCCGACAGGAGATGAAAAACTGTTTTTT. Using reference TRBV9 and TRBJ1-4 for the parts outside the CDR3, the full variable domain is DSGVTQTPKHLITATGQRVTLRCSPRSGDLSVYWYQQSLDQGLQFLIQYYNGEERAKGNILERFSAQQFPDLHSELNLSSLELGDSALYFCASSAPTGDEKLFFGSGTQLSVL.

Only a few counts were recorded for this clone. The gene calls are TRBV5-1 and TRBJ1-2, with D unclear. The CDR3 is made up of 15 amino acids. The ends were cut back, 3 bases at V and 0 bases at J, with 12 bases in the middle. The germline CDR1 and CDR2 sequences are SGHRS and YFSETQ. The CDR3 sequence: CASSSSPLANYGYTF. CDR3 nucleotide sequence: TGCGCCAGCAGCTCCTCACCGCTAGCTAACTATGGCTACACCTTC.

The chain uses TRBV29-1 and TRBJ1-4; tentative D call: TRBD1 (6 bases). This CDR3 region has 14 residues. Germline V gene sequence: CDR1 SQVTM, CDR2 ANQGSEA. V lost 2 bases and J 7 bases, leaving 14 bases between the germline ends. CDR3 protein: CSVELAGASEKLFF. CDR3 nucleotide sequence: TGCAGCGTTGAATTGGCAGGGGCGTCTGAAAAACTGTTTTTT.

The count of this clone is one. The chain joins TRBV19 to TRBJ2-7, with 8 nucleotides matching TRBD1. CDR1 is LNHDA, CDR2 SQIVND, per germline (reference sequence). This CDR3 is 14 amino acids long. V shed 5 bases, J shed 7 bases, and the junction held 10 bases outside the gene matches. CDR3 nucleotide sequence: TGTGCCAGTAGTTCGGGACCCAGGGGGCAGGAGCAGTACTTC. It translates to CASSSGPRGQEQYF.

The V and J genes are TRBV5-8 and TRBJ1-2, with D hard to call. Trimming took 4 bases from V and 2 from J, leaving 6 bases between them. The CDR3 sequence is 12 residues long. Germline CDR1 and CDR2: SGHTS and YDEGEE. CDR3 DNA: TGTGCCAGCAGCGAGGGAAACTATGGCTACACCTTC. Its protein product is CASSEGNYGYTF.

The chain recombines TRBV19 with TRBJ2-3, with D tentatively TRBD1 (6 bases). The CDR3 has 13 amino acids. V lost 2 bases, J lost 6 bases, and 9 bases lay in between. CDR1 is LNHDA, CDR2 SQIVND, per germline (reference sequence). CDR3: CASSINRVDTQYF. CDR3 nucleotides: TGTGCCAGTAGTATAAACAGGGTTGATACGCAGTATTTT. The full variable domain, its missing parts supplied by reference TRBV19 and TRBJ2-3, is DGGITQSPKYLFRKEGQNVTLSCEQNLNHDAMYWYRQDPGQGLRLIYYSQIVNDFQKGDIAEGYSVSREKKESFPLTVTSAQKNPTAFYLCASSINRVDTQYFGPGTRLTVL.

V and J are TRBV28 and TRBJ1-1, with TRBD1 matching over 9 bases. CDR1 MDHEN and CDR2 SYDVKM come from the germline V gene. V lost 7 bases, J lost 3 bases, and 9 bases stayed unmatched. This CDR3 spans 15 amino acids. CDR3 sequence reads: CASTRTGDLDTEAFF. The CDR3 coding sequence is TGTGCCAGCACCAGGACAGGGGATCTAGACACTGAAGCTTTCTTT.

This clone was picked up one time. The rearrangement joins TRBV5-1 to TRBJ1-2, with a weak D call TRBD1 (5 bases). V dropped 1 base and J dropped 2 bases, with 15 bases sitting between them. The germline gives CDR1 SGHRS, CDR2 YFSETQ. This CDR3 comprises 16 residues. CDR3: CASSLSTGTENYGYTF. The DNA of the CDR3 is TGCGCCAGCAGCTTGTCAACGGGGACTGAGAACTATGGCTACACCTTC. Complete variable domain (other parts from reference TRBV5-1 and TRBJ1-2): KAGVTQTPRYLIKTRGQQVTLSCSPISGHRSVSWYQQTPGQGLQFLFEYFSETQRNKGNFPGRFSGRQFSNSRSEMNVSTLELGDSALYLCASSLSTGTENYGYTFGSGTRLTVV.

The chain has TRBV9 and TRBJ1-1; D unresolved. V was shortened by 2 bases and J by 3 bases, with 8 bases between the two germline ends. Germline V gene sequence: CDR1 SGDLS, CDR2 YYNGEE. The CDR3 consists of 13 residues. The CDR3 nucleotides read TGTGCCAGCAGCGTTCACCCGGACACTGAAGCTTTCTTT. Residues: CASSVHPDTEAFF.

The chain is built from TRBV11-2 and TRBJ1-1, with 7 bases fitting TRBD1. The germline CDR1 and CDR2 sequences are SGHAT and FQNNGV. This CDR3 is built from 16 residues. Germline trimming cut 6 bases from V and 1 base from J; bases unmatched to any gene: 11. CDR3 amino acids: CASSTRTGTWNTEAFF. The DNA for the CDR3 is TGTGCCAGCAGTACGAGGACAGGAACATGGAACACTGAAGCTTTCTTT.

The chain recombines TRBV18 with TRBJ2-1, with no clear D. The CDR3 is 13 residues long. With 2 bases removed from V and 8 bases from J, the gap between germline ends came to 10 bases. CDR1 KGHSH and CDR2 LQKENI come from the germline V gene. CDR3 sequence (DNA): TGTGCCAGCTCACCATTTAACGGAGATGAGCAGTTCTTC. Translation gives CASSPFNGDEQFF. The full variable domain, with the rest looked up from reference TRBV18 and TRBJ2-1, is NAGVMQNPRHLVRRRGQEARLRCSPMKGHSHVYWYRQLPEEGLKFMVYLQKENIIDESGMPKERFSAEFPKEGPSILRIQQVVRGDSAAYFCASSPFNGDEQFFGPGTRLTVL.